This TCR beta chain was documented in a study of OX40 agonist ivuxolimab in advanced cancers. General observations from the study: At doses 0.1 to 3.0 mg/kg, CD4+ and CD8+ clones expanded.

The sample holds one count of this clone. Its antigen remains unidentified. CDR3 size: 15 residues. Trimming stripped 0 bases from V and 4 bases from J, with 12 bases between. It was autoimmune disease history or systemic immunosuppression that excluded patients. The protocol was immunoSEQ multiplex PCR, while the TCRdb copy is restricted to in-frame clones and leaves out a portion. Counted here are 76,000 or so clones, roughly 85% occurring once; the ten biggest clones make up approximately 0.6%. The V gene is TRBV23-1, the J gene TRBJ1-2; D is perhaps TRBD1 (6 bases). TRBV23-1 is an ORF for which the function is uncertain. The source material was CD4+ or CD8+ T cells sorted from blood, sampled in a trial of the OX40 agonist ivuxolimab. The sequence came from an adult with an advanced solid tumor such as melanoma, head and neck, liver or kidney cancer. This CDR3 is CASSQSIPGAYGYTF. The CDR3 region has the DNA TGCGCCAGCAGTCAATCAATCCCGGGGGCCTATGGCTACACCTTC.